These 5 T cell receptor beta chains were sequenced from one sample in a study of regulatory T cells in long-lasting Graves disease. Stated time point: persistent/refractory GD, antithyroid drugs over 5 years with positive TRAb. From PBMCs, RNA was extracted and then used to make the TCR library. Arm-PCR of CDR3 regions and iRepertoire HTBI primers were used to build TCR beta libraries. TCRdb redid the calling of the multiplex PCR reads with MiXCR, one entry per CDR3 protein. The sample lists around 450,000 distinct CDR3 sequences, around a fifth occurring once. The sample here was peripheral blood mononuclear cells (PBMCs), taken when the disease was refractory, from a patient treated with antithyroid drugs. The receptor source for this set is a female donor with Graves disease.

As for this clonotype: An end of the junction does not agree with germline; a read error may underlie this. The CDR3 DNA reads TGCAGTGCTAGAGCCGGAACCTCGGGGCAGCCTTTAGCCTCACACCTCCACTTT. Its protein is CSARAGTSGQPLASHLHF. The chain combines TRBV20-1 with TRBJ1-6, with D possibly being TRBD1 (5 bases). The CDR3 extends over 18 amino acids. The V gene's germline CDR1 is DFQATT and CDR2 SNEGSKA (reference sequence).

This chain connects TRBV6-1 to TRBJ1-2, with 7 bases aligning to TRBD1. CDR1 is MNHNS, CDR2 SASEGT, per germline. The CDR3 is 14 amino acids. V lost 7 bases and J lost 4; bases outside the gene matches: 9. The CDR3 sequence: CASTPLQGGYGYTF. CDR3 DNA: TGTGCCAGCACCCCCCTGCAGGGGGGCTATGGCTACACCTTC.

At least ten counts were recorded for this clonotype. The rearrangement links TRBV7-3 to TRBJ1-1; D is ambiguous. With 2 bases removed from V and 0 bases from J, the gap between germline ends came to 4 bases. Germline assignment: CDR1 SGHTA and CDR2 FQGTGA. The CDR3 runs to 13 residues. CDR3 sequence reads: CASSLEMNTEAFF. In nucleotides, the CDR3 is TGTGCCAGCAGCTTAGAGATGAACACTGAAGCTTTCTTT. The variable domain in full, with the rest retrieved from reference TRBV7-3 and TRBJ1-1, is GAGVSQTPSNKVTEKGKYVELRCDPISGHTALYWYRQSLGQGPEFLIYFQGTGAADDSGLPNDRFFAVRPEGSVSTLKIQRTERGDSAVYLCASSLEMNTEAFFGQGTRLTVV.

Many counts were recorded for this clonotype. The V call is TRBV7-9, the J call TRBJ2-2, with TRBD2 as a possible D gene (8 bases). V dropped 5 bases and J dropped 0 bases, with 13 bases sitting between them. Germline CDR1 and CDR2: SEHNR and FQNEAQ (reference sequence). This CDR3 contains 16 residues. CDR3 amino acids: CASSRGGTANTGELFF. In nucleotides, the CDR3 is TGTGCCAGCAGCCGCGGGGGGACAGCGAACACCGGGGAGCTGTTTTTT.

This clonotype was seen a handful of times. This chain connects TRBV7-3 to TRBJ2-7, with D possibly being TRBD1 (6 bases). CDR1 is SGHTA and CDR2 is FQGTGA in the germline V gene. V shed 2 bases and J shed 4 bases, with 12 bases lying between them. The CDR3 loop spans 14 amino acids. The CDR3 DNA follows: TGTGCCAGCAGCTTAGGCCCAGGGGAGTACGAGCAGTACTTC. This encodes CASSLGPGEYEQYF.